The 23 T cell receptor beta chains reported below all come from one sample, sequenced in a study of blood T cell repertoires in COVID-19. Measured with immunoSEQ multiplex PCR; TCRdb has only the in-frame clones, and not every one. The repertoire includes approximately 350,000 clones, around 88% of them detected once, and under 3% sits in the top ten. The material sequenced was peripheral blood. The receptors were gathered from a man aged 25 to 40 with active or convalescent COVID-19.

This chain connects TRBV12-3 or TRBV12-4 to TRBJ2-7; a weak D match, TRBD2 (5 bases). The length of the CDR3 is 11 residues. V lost 3 bases and J lost 8, with 8 bases in between. CDR3 sequence: CASSFGEQQYF. As DNA, the CDR3 is TGTGCCAGCAGTTTCGGGGAACAGCAGTACTTC.

This clone has only one observation. This rearrangement joins TRBV10-2 to TRBJ1-1, with unresolved D. The germline gives CDR1 WSHSY, CDR2 SAAADI. The CDR3 length is 12 residues. Trimming stripped 8 bases from V and 4 bases from J, with 11 bases between. DNA for the CDR3: TGCGCCAGCTCCGAAGGAGGCACTGAAGCTTTCTTT. This translates into CASSEGGTEAFF.

This sequence joins TRBV27 and TRBJ1-5, with D unclear. The CDR3 is made up of 12 amino acids. Deletions cut 3 bases from V and 3 bases from J, with 3 bases between. The germline V gene has CDR1 MNHEY and CDR2 SMNVEV (reference sequence). The DNA for the CDR3 is TGTGCCAGCAGTTTCCTCAATCAGCCCCAGCATTTT. It translates to CASSFLNQPQHF.

V gene TRBV4-1 combines with J gene TRBJ1-1, with D possibly being TRBD1 (5 bases). Trimming removed 1 base at V and 7 bases at J, with 19 bases between. Germline CDR1 and CDR2: MGHRA and YSYEKL. This CDR3 spans 16 amino acids. This CDR3 reads CASSQGAKGRRNEAFF. CDR3 nucleotides: TGCGCCAGCAGCCAAGGAGCAAAGGGGCGTCGAAATGAAGCTTTCTTT.

This clone occurred once. V usage is TRBV6-5 and J usage is TRBJ1-2; D unclear. This CDR3 has 16 residues. The germline CDR1 and CDR2 sequences are MNHEY and SVGAGI. V gave up 2 bases and J gave up 8 bases, with 21 bases separating them. CDR3 amino acids: CASSYGASYPAGGYTF. CDR3 nucleotide sequence: TGTGCCAGCAGTTACGGCGCATCCTACCCCGCCGGGGGCTACACCTTC.

This clone was detected once. The chain couples TRBV5-1 to TRBJ2-2, with 7 bases that match TRBD2. The germline gives CDR1 SGHRS, CDR2 YFSETQ. CDR3 size: 15 residues. V was clipped by 3 bases and J by 0 bases; unmatched bases: 2. CDR3 residues: CASSSLATNTGELFF. The CDR3 DNA sequence: TGCGCCAGCAGCTCACTAGCGACGAACACCGGGGAGCTGTTTTTT.

The V gene is TRBV5-1, the J gene TRBJ1-2, with 7 bases aligning to TRBD1. After removal of 5 bases from V and 8 bases from J, the junction contained 15 bases not matched to a gene. The CDR3 covers 15 residues. The germline CDR1 and CDR2 sequences are SGHRS and YFSETQ. In nucleotides, the CDR3 is TGCGCCAGCAGTATAACAGGGGACCCAATCGGGGGCTACACCTTC. This sequence encodes CASSITGDPIGGYTF.

The chain links TRBV18 to TRBJ2-3; D possibly corresponds to TRBD2 (7 bases). Germline-derived CDR1 and CDR2 are KGHSH and LQKENI. Trimming took off 4 bases at V and 5 bases at J, with 19 bases between the two ends. This CDR3 region has 16 residues. The CDR3 loop reads CASSLPPGGGIDTQYF. CDR3 nucleotide sequence: TGTGCCAGCTCACTGCCCCCGGGGGGCGGAATAGATACGCAGTATTTT.

This chain joins TRBV6-4 and TRBJ1-2, with 9 bases identical to TRBD1. Trimming at V came to 2 bases and at J to 7 bases, leaving 8 bases not matched to a gene. The CDR3 has 15 residues. CDR1 MRHNA and CDR2 SNTAGT come from the germline V gene. CDR3 sequence reads: CASSDSGQGLGGYTF. The CDR3 DNA follows: TGTGCCAGCAGTGACAGCGGACAGGGGCTTGGTGGCTACACCTTC.

This clone was observed a handful of times. The rearrangement uses TRBV5-1 and TRBJ1-2; 7 bases fit TRBD1. With V trimmed by 2 bases and J by 8 bases, 15 bases remained unmatched. Germline V gene sequence: CDR1 SGHRS, CDR2 YFSETQ. This CDR3 contains 16 residues. CDR3 amino acids: CASSLSSTGSDRGYTF. CDR3 in DNA: TGCGCCAGCAGCTTATCTTCGACAGGGAGTGATCGCGGCTACACCTTC.

The V and J genes are TRBV7-2 and TRBJ1-1, with TRBD1 as a possible D gene (6 bases). Germline values: CDR1 SGHTA, CDR2 FQGNSA. With 4 bases removed from V and 1 base from J, the gap between germline ends came to 10 bases. The CDR3 covers 14 residues. This CDR3 reads CASSWGTQNTEAFF. CDR3 DNA sequence: TGTGCCAGCAGCTGGGGGACACAGAACACTGAAGCTTTCTTT.

The rearrangement joins TRBV6-5 to TRBJ1-4, with D possibly TRBD1 on 6 matching bases. This CDR3 comprises 16 residues. CDR1 and CDR2 (germline): MNHEY, SVGAGI. Trimming took 4 bases from V and 4 from J, leaving 16 bases between them. Here the CDR3 DNA reads TGTGCCAGCAGTTCTCGACAGGATGGGAGTAATGAAAAACTGTTTTTT. This codes for CASSSRQDGSNEKLFF.

The gene calls are TRBV7-3 and TRBJ2-1; 8 nucleotides align to TRBD1. This CDR3 is 16 amino acids long. Germline CDR1 and CDR2: SGHTA and FQGTGA. The ends lost 5 bases at V and 7 bases at J; junction bases unmatched: 13. CDR3 DNA sequence: TGTGCCAGCAGCCCTCTGGGGAGTACAGGGGGGAATGAGCAGTTCTTC. Translation gives CASSPLGSTGGNEQFF.

This chain joins TRBV2 and TRBJ1-2; 8 bases align to TRBD1. V dropped 7 bases and J dropped 4; count of bases not matched to a gene: 8. Germline V gives CDR1 SNHLY, CDR2 FYNNEI. The CDR3 has 14 residues. The CDR3 bases are TGTGCCAGCACCGGACAGGGCGTCGGCTATGGCTACACCTTC. Protein sequence: CASTGQGVGYGYTF.

The V call is TRBV6-1, the J call TRBJ2-7; tentatively, D is TRBD2 (6 bases). Trimming took off 2 bases at V and 5 bases at J, with 13 bases between the two ends. This CDR3 spans 14 amino acids. The germline CDR1 and CDR2 sequences are MNHNS and SASEGT. The CDR3 spells CASSEPGAFDEQYF. In nucleotides, the CDR3 is TGTGCCAGCAGTGAACCGGGAGCGTTCGACGAGCAGTACTTC.

This rearrangement joins TRBV28 to TRBJ2-1; 7 nucleotides agree with TRBD1. J was trimmed by 7 bases and V by 6 bases; bases with no gene match: 15. The CDR3 extends over 16 amino acids. Germline V CDR1 and CDR2: MDHEN, SYDVKM. CDR3 residues: CASSPTPRGGANEQFF. CDR3 DNA sequence: TGTGCCAGCAGCCCCACCCCCCGAGGGGGCGCGAATGAGCAGTTCTTC.

This clone occurred a few times. V usage is TRBV5-4 and J usage is TRBJ2-4, with TRBD2 matching 8 bases. V shed 3 bases and J 7 bases; nucleotides not matched to a gene: 9. Germline V gives CDR1 SGHNT, CDR2 YYREEE (reference sequence). This CDR3 is built from 15 residues. CDR3 in DNA: TGTGCCAGCAGCTCCCCCCGGGGGGGTGGCAACATTCAGTACTTC. Protein: CASSSPRGGGNIQYF.

V usage is TRBV4-1 and J usage is TRBJ2-7, with D maybe TRBD1 (6 bases). The CDR3 contains 13 residues. The germline V gene encodes CDR1 MGHRA and CDR2 YSYEKL. V dropped 4 bases and J dropped 3 bases, with 10 bases sitting between them. CDR3 in amino acids: CASSPDRLYEQYF. DNA of the CDR3: TGCGCCAGCAGCCCGGACAGACTCTACGAGCAGTACTTC.

The rearrangement links TRBV5-5 to TRBJ2-7; 7 bases fit TRBD1. Germline V lookup: CDR1 SGHKS, CDR2 YYEKEE (reference sequence). CDR3 length equals 16 residues. With V trimmed by 2 bases and J by 5 bases, 13 bases remained unmatched. The CDR3 nucleotides read TGTGCCAGCAGCTTCCAGGGGGACCCCTTAGTCGACGAGCAGTACTTC. Residues: CASSFQGDPLVDEQYF.

The rearrangement joins TRBV13 to TRBJ1-5, with unresolved D. The germline V and J ends were trimmed by 3 bases and 2 bases, with 14 bases remaining between them. CDR3 length: 16 amino acids. Looked up from germline, CDR1 is PRHDT and CDR2 is FYEKMQ (reference sequence). CDR3 in amino acids: CASSFSGEEGNQPQHF. The CDR3 nucleotides read TGTGCCAGCAGCTTTAGTGGAGAGGAGGGCAATCAGCCCCAGCATTTT.

The chain carries TRBV4-2 and TRBJ2-2; TRBD2 agrees at 8 bases. CDR1 LGHNA and CDR2 YNFKEQ come from the germline V gene. With 11 bases clipped from V and 8 bases from J, the junction kept 22 bases outside the gene matches. The CDR3 consists of 17 residues. This CDR3 reads CAAQIPLSGGSRGELFF. The CDR3 nucleotides are TGTGCCGCCCAAATCCCCCTAAGCGGGGGTTCCCGGGGGGAGCTGTTTTTT.

The chain links TRBV11-2 to TRBJ2-1; 7 bases are a match to TRBD1. The V and J ends lost 8 bases and 2 bases, in that order; junction bases with no gene match: 6. CDR1 is SGHAT and CDR2 is FQNNGV in the germline V gene. CDR3 length: 14 amino acids. The CDR3 spells CASGHRGTYNEQFF. The CDR3 nucleotides are TGTGCCAGCGGTCACAGGGGAACCTACAATGAGCAGTTCTTC.

This chain uses TRBV6-5 with TRBJ2-7; the match to TRBD2 covers 12 bases. V shed 5 bases and J 3 bases; nucleotides not matched to a gene: 5. Looked up from germline, CDR1 is MNHEY and CDR2 is SVGAGI. The CDR3 runs 15 residues. This CDR3 is CASSPGLAGLYEQYF. The CDR3 bases are TGTGCCAGCAGTCCGGGACTAGCGGGTCTCTACGAGCAGTACTTC.